This TCR beta chain was identified in a study of T-cell reconstitution after alpha-beta-depleted transplantation in children. A word on this clonotype: The antigen remains undetermined.

Germline V gene sequence: CDR1 MNHEY, CDR2 SVGAGI. J lost 6 bases, V lost 2 bases, and 4 bases had no gene match. CDR3 length: 15 residues. A TCRbeta library incorporating unique molecular identifiers was prepared. Each CDR3 protein is one row after TCRdb ran MiXCR on the PCR reads. This sample yields fewer than 550,000 distinct CDR3 sequences, of which approximately 10% are seen a single time; 12% to 15% belongs to the top ten. Study-wide findings and caveats: It was surviving recipient T cells and thymic progenitors that gave some patients high TCRbeta diversity at day 60.

Sequenced here: PBMCs, mostly from graft donor cells, sampled 180 days after TCRalphabeta/CD19-depleted stem cell transplant. V gene TRBV6-5 combines with J gene TRBJ2-1; TRBD2 aligns across 10 bases. The clonotype originates from a female patient aged 2-15 years who had a stem cell transplant for aplastic anemia, so the T cells may come from the graft donor. Here the CDR3 DNA reads TGTGCCAGCAGTTACGGGGGACTAGCGCCCAATGAGCAGTTCTTC. Amino acids: CASSYGGLAPNEQFF.